Below, one T cell receptor beta chain is given with its context. This clone was seen just once. Which antigen it targets is not known. No base quality values were provided; no much bigger clone lies one nucleotide off. The library was produced with the immunoSEQ multiplex PCR assay. For the multiplex PCR, a mixture combining 60 forward primers for TCR Vbeta segments and 13 reverse primers for TCR Jbeta segments was used. The CDR3 region of rearranged TCR beta genes was amplified from genomic DNA by a multiplex PCR assay. The Illumina HiSeq System was used to sequence the amplified TCR beta libraries as 87-base-pair reads. Per the original workflow: In a later analysis, some 80 million unique TCR beta chains were counted across the approximately 640 repertoires, and around 10 million of these chains were shared by at least two donors. To remove PCR and sequencing errors, raw reads were error-corrected and collapsed into unique sequences using a nearest-neighbor algorithm that merged closely related sequences. Alignment of CDR3 sequences to IMGT reference sequences was used to assign V, D and J gene segments. Each retained sequence needed at least a six-nucleotide match to both a V gene segment and a J gene segment. A rearrangement was called productive if the CDR3 had no stop codons and remained in frame with V and J, and every other rearrangement was called non-productive. CDR3 was defined according to IMGT convention as the region running from the second conserved V-encoded cysteine to the conserved J-encoded phenylalanine. In an earlier analysis of some 550 of the donors, sequences lacking an unambiguous match to a single V gene segment were excluded. In an earlier analysis of roughly 500 of the donors, V segments were called functional above 56.7% productive rearrangements and were called segregating when the between-donor standard deviation exceeded 5%. A statistical classification framework was developed to diagnose cytomegalovirus status using the catalog of TCR beta chain sequences. V and J gene assignment, in a later analysis, came from comparing TCR nucleotide sequences with IMGT/GENE-DB human TR gene sequences. A later analysis assigned CDR3 sequences and most-parsimonious VDJ recombination scenarios with the TCRdist pipeline. In a later analysis, every TCR beta chain was defined by the combination of its CDR3 amino acid sequence and its V-gene family, and reads without a unique V-gene family were dropped. To address suspected cross-contamination and a sequencing artifact, a later analysis removed a few hundred highly shared, low-generation-probability nucleotide sequences. In a later analysis, a clonal expansion index was calculated for each public chain from normalized within-repertoire ranks of inferred template counts. Generation probabilities in a later analysis came from a VDJ recombination model fitted to out-of-frame rearrangements, and those results were checked against IGoR. In a later analysis, TCR-TCR, TCR-HLA and TCR-CMV co-occurrence was scored with hypergeometric tests, and a repertoire-size bias correction was applied to TCR pairs. To estimate false discovery rates, a later analysis permuted the HLA or CMV assignments 20 times. In a later analysis, co-occurring TCRs were grouped using DBSCAN, with TCRdist sequence similarity added in when clustering inside HLA-allele-positive subsets. For co-occurrence clustering, repertoires with fewer than 30,000 or more than 120,000 public chains were excluded, along with five repertoires with anomalous nucleotide sharing. This is the immuneACCESS table as TCRdb keeps it, with only in-frame sequences that have V and J called. A part of the clones is gone; compared with another copy, unresolved V genes explain less than half, and the rest is unexplained. The V and J calls and clone size come from that table; D and trimming were worked out from the DNA. The sample table holds about 140,000 clones, of which roughly 83% were seen once. The ten largest clones add up to over 1.5% of the sample.

The cohort was made up of under 800 healthy bone marrow donors. Cohort members were all nominally healthy when sampled, although unrecorded immune exposures were likely present. The donor was CMV seronegative and belonged to the group of 380 or so seronegative cohort members. A peripheral blood sample was collected from each donor, and TCR beta sequencing was performed on peripheral blood mononuclear cells. Genomic DNA extraction from the blood cell samples was performed with the Qiagen DNeasy Blood Extraction Kit. For this chain, trimming is 7 bases at the V end and 11 bases at the J end, and the number of junction bases without a gene match is 9. The CDR3 runs 13 amino acids, cysteine and phenylalanine included. The kept DNA is CDR3 alone, 39 bases in frame from the first base. CDR1 and CDR2 are read off the germline V gene as SNHLY and FYNNEI. The data are from a study of cytomegalovirus exposure and HLA in healthy donors (TCRdb year 2017). Looking at the study overall: An earlier analysis of under 600 of the donors reported approximately 270 Gb of sequence data and some 120 million unique TCR beta sequences from some 180 million T cells. Every repertoire in the discovery cohort had been generated on one and the same sequencing platform. Of the 398 genotyped donors, approximately 82% fell in the genetic ancestry cluster associated with self-reported Caucasian donors. In a later genetic analysis, genome-wide SNP genotypes for about three fifths of the roughly 670 donors were used, and that subset was treated as a discovery cohort. About five DR-DQ haplotypes were treated as single units for association and clustering because of strong linkage in the cohort. A later analysis re-examined previously published TCR beta repertoires from roughly 650 donors and added high-resolution HLA genotyping to investigate patterns of TCR occurrence. An earlier analysis of approximately 500 of the donors applied high-throughput TCR beta sequencing to assess whether each TCR beta V gene segment acted as functional or pseudogenic. High-throughput TCR immunosequencing, statistical association of individual TCRs with disease status, and machine learning were combined to predict cytomegalovirus infection status. An early release covering about 600 HLA-typed donors comprised about 300 gigabases of sequencing data and approximately 85 million unique TCR sequences. The number of donors typed differed by locus, with roughly 629-640 for A, B, C, DRB1 and DQB1, roughly 520 for DQA1, 606 for DPA1, and roughly 450 for DPB1. Rather than drawing on any new phenotypic data, the later analysis identified candidate immune exposures from TCR beta sequences and the way those sequences occurred across donors. Donor age, sex, ethnicity and CMV serostatus were collected together with the repertoire data. Both class I and class II loci were covered by HLA typing, at four-digit resolution. The study aimed to test whether cataloging public T cell receptors could reveal signatures of past pathogen exposure. Besides the first cohort of roughly 660 subjects, a separate validation cohort made up of 95 to 150 different subjects was used. The study profiled the T cell repertoires of under 850 subjects by immunosequencing and related them to cytomegalovirus serostatus. Among about 390 genotyped donors of the cohort, an average of about 240,000 unique TCR beta nucleotide sequences were sequenced per donor, around a sixth of them non-productive. On the study overall, not on this receptor specifically: V-gene and J-gene trimming of TCR beta chains was associated with a missense DCLRE1C variant in a later genetic analysis, and the association was replicated in an independent cohort. Linkage disequilibrium might explain the correlated functional status among segregating V segments, but an unknown experimental factor could not be ruled out. Some IMGT-functional V segments, including TRBV6-2 and TRBV6-3, could not be distinguished by the 87-base-pair reads and were therefore excluded. A later analysis found that HLA-associated TCR beta chains were more clonally expanded and had lower generation probabilities than equally common non-associated chains. A later analysis found that most CMV-associated TCR beta chains appeared HLA-restricted, with HLA associations seemingly driven largely by CMV exposure. In a later genetic analysis, fewer N-insertions in productive TCRs were reported among donors in an Asian-associated ancestry cluster than the 666-donor mean. A further reported finding was that TCR beta sequences accurately predicted the HLA-A and HLA-B alleles for most subjects in the first cohort. The study gave a list of about 170 TCR beta chains associated with cytomegalovirus. A later analysis associated 16,951 TCR beta sequences with specific HLA alleles at a false discovery rate of 0.05. The sequencing pipeline was judged likely to have produced a cluster of highly shared sequence variants as a technical artifact. The presence/absence analyses assumed that sequencing depth was roughly uniform across donors, and that assumption may not be true. In a later analysis, TCR association rates were found to vary across HLA loci, with the most associated TCRs seen for DRB1 alleles and the fewest for HLA-C alleles. The cohort was sequenced for TCR beta chains only, and without alpha or paired-chain data the features that could be detected were limited. Three of the identified cytomegalovirus-associated TCR beta chains were confirmed in vitro to be specific for cytomegalovirus antigens. When HLA alleles, especially DR and DQ, strongly co-occurred, attributing TCR associations to individual alleles was difficult. The authors suggested that the approach could potentially be extended to other disease states and immunological phenotypes. In a later analysis, several top co-occurrence clusters were reported to appear linked to parvovirus B19, influenza, CMV and Epstein-Barr virus. About 15 rarely observed V segments, including chromosome 9 orphons, were excluded from the earlier analysis of about 600 of the donors because counts were too low. Because HLA typing was missing for some donors at each locus, association tests included only the typed subset. While some public TCRs were present in many individuals, most TCR sequences turned up only very rarely across donors. Cytomegalovirus status was reported to be diagnosed by the classifier with high specificity and sensitivity in both the original and validation cohorts. Broadly in line with IMGT annotations, most TCR beta V segments showed up in productive rearrangements about 90% or about 30% of the time in an earlier analysis of several hundred of the donors. CMV serostatus was the only immune exposure information available for the cohort.

Material: PBMCs. This chain joins TRBV2 to TRBJ1-4, and 8 bases in between align with TRBD1. This clonotype was obtained from a man between 35 and 55 years old in good health and CMV-seronegative. The CDR3 has the sequence CASTSVRQGKLFF. The DNA sequence is given as TGTGCCAGCACATCGGTCCGACAGGGGAAACTGTTTTTT.